This TCR beta chain originates from a study of graft-versus-host responses after intestinal transplantation. With regard to this clone: Its cognate antigen is unknown.

This table comes from immunoSEQ multiplex PCR, and its TCRdb copy is limited to in-frame clones, with some not included. Here the sample spans tens of thousands of clones, about 88% being singletons. CDR3 length: 13 residues. V was shortened by 4 bases and J by 8 bases, with 12 bases between the two germline ends. Germline values: CDR1 SGHRS, CDR2 YFSETQ. The chain uses TRBV5-1 and TRBJ2-2; no clear D gene. The sample was unstimulated CD4+ T cells sorted from spleen or lymph node cells, taken before intestinal transplant. This TCR derives from a human donor who received an intestinal transplant. The CDR3 sequence is CASSPDGEGELFF. The CDR3 DNA sequence: TGCGCCAGCAGCCCGGATGGAGAGGGGGAGCTGTTTTTT.